The 11 T cell receptor beta chains presented below share a single source sample, sequenced in a study of blood T cells in healthy people across ages. A second PCR of 7 to 11 cycles used a sample-barcoded 5' primer and a J-beta primer mix. TCRdb analysed the 5' RACE reads with MiXCR anew, one entry per CDR3 protein. The profile shows 720,000 or so distinct CDR3 sequences, approximately 40% of them singletons. The sample taken for sequencing was blood. These receptors were collected from a man older than 75 in good health.

V and J are TRBV4-1 and TRBJ2-7, with 7 bases matching TRBD1. Germline V gene lookup returns CDR1 MGHRA and CDR2 YSYEKL. Trimming cost V 4 bases and J 0 bases; bases outside gene matches: 6. This CDR3 contains 15 residues. The CDR3 reads CASSPFRDSSYEQYF. Written as DNA, the CDR3 is TGCGCCAGCAGCCCCTTCCGGGACAGCTCCTACGAGCAGTACTTC.

Turning to this clonotype: A much larger clone is a single base away; this may be a read error. The rearrangement uses TRBV29-1 and TRBJ2-4; no definite D call. From germline, CDR1 is SQVTM and CDR2 ANQGSEA. The CDR3 runs to 11 residues. The germline V and J ends were trimmed by 3 bases and 7 bases, with 7 bases remaining between them. The CDR3 coding sequence is TGCAGCGTTGATGCGCGGAACATTCAGTACTTC. Translated: CSVDARNIQYF. The full variable domain, its missing parts supplied by reference TRBV29-1 and TRBJ2-4, is SAVISQKPSRDICQRGTSLTIQCQVDSQVTMMFWYRQQPGQSLTLIATANQGSEATYESGFVIDKFPISRPNLTFSTLTVSNMSPEDSSIYLCSVDARNIQYFGAGTRLSVL.

The chain combines TRBV18 with TRBJ2-7, with D perhaps matching TRBD1 (6 bases). The DNA matches TRBJ2-5 better at its end, which makes the J call doubtful. CDR1 and CDR2 from the germline V gene are KGHSH and LQKENI. The CDR3 sequence is 14 residues long. Here the CDR3 DNA reads TGTGCCAGCTCACCAACGACAGGCCGCGAGACCCAGTACTTC. Encoded protein: CASSPTTGRETQYF.

The V gene is TRBV4-2, the J gene TRBJ1-2; D unresolved. CDR3 length: 14 amino acids. Per the germline V gene, CDR1 is LGHNA and CDR2 is YNFKEQ. V lost 1 base, J lost 1 base, and 7 bases lay in between. In DNA, the CDR3 is TGTGCCAGCAGCCAAGGTGGGAGTAACTATGGCTACACCTTC. Amino acid sequence: CASSQGGSNYGYTF.

This clonotype was counted at least ten times. This rearrangement joins TRBV6-2 or TRBV6-3 to TRBJ2-1, with 8 bases matching TRBD1. The CDR3 covers 15 residues. CDR1 and CDR2 from the germline V gene are MNHEY and SVGEGT. Trimming removed 5 bases from V and 8 bases from J; junction bases left unmatched: 11. The CDR3 loop is CASSDLNRGADEQFF. In nucleotides, the CDR3 is TGTGCCAGCAGTGACCTAAACAGGGGGGCGGATGAGCAGTTCTTC.

This clonotype has ten or more counts. This rearrangement joins TRBV29-1 to TRBJ2-1, with no clear D. Germline V gene sequence: CDR1 SQVTM, CDR2 ANQGSEA. There are 11 residues in the CDR3. Trimming cost V 3 bases and J 6 bases, with 6 bases left between them. CDR3 amino acids: CSVEMVNEQFF. The CDR3 nucleotides read TGCAGCGTTGAGATGGTCAATGAGCAGTTCTTC.

This chain connects TRBV6-5 to TRBJ1-1; D remains ambiguous. Trimming took 0 bases from V and 0 from J, leaving 5 bases between them. Per the germline V gene, CDR1 is MNHEY and CDR2 is SVGAGI. This CDR3 region has 14 residues. CDR3 sequence reads: CASSYSQMNTEAFF. In nucleotides, the CDR3 is TGTGCCAGCAGTTACTCGCAAATGAACACTGAAGCTTTCTTT.

The CDR3 reads CASSLEGRPDTQYF. CDR3 nucleotide sequence: TGTGCCAGCAGCTTAGAAGGGAGACCAGATACGCAGTATTTT. V and J are TRBV7-9 and TRBJ2-3; D is possibly TRBD2 (5 bases). Trimming left V 1 base short and J 4 bases short, with 9 bases between. The CDR3 sequence is 14 residues long. Per the germline V gene, CDR1 is SEHNR and CDR2 is FQNEAQ (reference sequence).

The J gene is TRBJ1-1, the V gene TRBV6-6, with D hard to call. There are 13 residues in the CDR3. The V gene lost 5 bases and the J gene lost 7 bases, with 14 bases spanning the gap. Per germline, CDR1 MNHNY and CDR2 SVGAGI (reference sequence). In DNA, the CDR3 is TGTGCCAGCAGTCCCCGGGGTTCCCGTGAAGCTTTCTTT. It encodes CASSPRGSREAFF.

This clonotype was found a few times. This chain joins TRBV7-9 and TRBJ2-5; 9 nucleotides agree with TRBD1. CDR1 is SEHNR, CDR2 FQNEAQ, per germline (reference sequence). V lost 6 bases and J lost 5; bases outside the gene matches: 13. CDR3 length: 16 residues. CDR3: CASSFAHRGLEETQYF. The CDR3 DNA follows: TGTGCCAGCAGTTTCGCCCACAGGGGGCTGGAGGAGACCCAGTACTTC.

This clonotype occurred many times. CDR3 nucleotide sequence: TGTGCCAGCAGAGGACAGGGGCATTCACCCCTCCACTTT. Amino acid sequence: CASRGQGHSPLHF. The rearrangement uses TRBV6-5 and TRBJ1-6; TRBD1 aligns across 9 bases. This CDR3 is built from 13 residues. V trimming: 6 bases; J trimming: 8 bases; junction bases outside the gene matches: 2. Germline CDR1 and CDR2: MNHEY and SVGAGI.